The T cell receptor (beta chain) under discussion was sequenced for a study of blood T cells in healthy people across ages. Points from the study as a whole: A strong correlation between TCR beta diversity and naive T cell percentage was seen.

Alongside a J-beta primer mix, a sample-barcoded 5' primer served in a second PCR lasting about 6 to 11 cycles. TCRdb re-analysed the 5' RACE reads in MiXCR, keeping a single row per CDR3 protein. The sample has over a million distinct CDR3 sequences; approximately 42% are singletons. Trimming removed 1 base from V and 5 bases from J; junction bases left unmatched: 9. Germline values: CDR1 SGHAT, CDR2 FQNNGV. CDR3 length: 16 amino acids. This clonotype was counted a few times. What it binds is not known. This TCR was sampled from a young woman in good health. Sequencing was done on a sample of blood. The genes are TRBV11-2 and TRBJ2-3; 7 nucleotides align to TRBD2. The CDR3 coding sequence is TGTGCCAGCAGCTTAGCCCCCCGACTAGCTGGAGATACGCAGTATTTT. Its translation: CASSLAPRLAGDTQYF.